The 19 T cell receptor beta chains given below trace back to one sample, sequenced in a study of cytomegalovirus exposure and HLA in healthy donors. Use of 60 Vbeta and 13 Jbeta primers characterized the PCR. TCRdb keeps only in-frame clones here, not all; method: immunoSEQ multiplex PCR. Of some 140,000 clones detected, more than 75% appear once; the ten largest clones hold around 1%. Sequencing input: PBMCs. These receptors all stem from a male donor in good health and CMV-seronegative.

The chain carries TRBV5-1 and TRBJ2-1, with TRBD2 matching 7 bases. J lost 9 bases, V lost 0 bases, and 9 bases had no gene match. In germline, CDR1 is SGHRS, CDR2 YFSETQ. This CDR3 spans 15 amino acids. CDR3 protein: CASSLGAGVLLEQFF. The CDR3 DNA reads TGCGCCAGCAGCTTGGGGGCGGGGGTGCTCCTTGAGCAGTTCTTC.

The chain combines TRBV4-1 with TRBJ2-6, with 12 bases that match TRBD1. V trimming: 3 bases; J trimming: 2 bases; junction bases outside the gene matches: 5. CDR3 length equals 18 residues. CDR1 and CDR2 from the germline V gene are MGHRA and YSYEKL. The CDR3 nucleotides are TGCGCCAGCAGCCAGCCGGGACAGGGGGCGCCTGGGGCCAACGTCCTGACTTTC. It codes for CASSQPGQGAPGANVLTF.

The V and J genes are TRBV15 and TRBJ2-3; D is possibly TRBD2 (6 bases). CDR3 length: 16 residues. In germline, CDR1 is LNHNV, CDR2 YYDKDF (reference sequence). The V end was cut by 3 bases, the J end by 0 bases, with 13 bases between. The CDR3 is CATSSSFAGSTDTQYF. The DNA for the CDR3 is TGTGCCACCAGCAGCTCTTTTGCGGGGAGCACAGATACGCAGTATTTT.

The chain carries TRBV7-9 and TRBJ1-3; 10 bases fit TRBD1. The junction had 5 bases not matched to a gene; V was cut back by 4 bases and J by 2 bases. Germline CDR1 is SEHNR and CDR2 is FQNEAQ (reference sequence). This CDR3 has 16 amino acids. The CDR3 region has the DNA TGTGCCAGCAGCTATTCAGGGACAGGGGCTGGAAACACCATATATTTT. The encoded protein is CASSYSGTGAGNTIYF. The variable domain in full, completed from reference TRBV7-9 and TRBJ1-3, reads DTGVSQNPRHKITKRGQNVTFRCDPISEHNRLYWYRQTLGQGPEFLTYFQNEAQLEKSRLLSDRFSAERPKGSFSTLEIQRTEQGDSAMYLCASSYSGTGAGNTIYFGEGSWLTVV.

Only one count was recorded for this clone. The chain combines TRBV5-1 with TRBJ1-5, with D perhaps matching TRBD1 (5 bases). Trimming pared 1 base from V and 2 bases from J, leaving 10 bases between. Per germline, CDR1 SGHRS and CDR2 YFSETQ. CDR3 length equals 15 residues. The CDR3 here is CASSLRGGRNQPQHF. As DNA, the CDR3 is TGCGCCAGCAGCTTGAGGGGAGGTCGCAATCAGCCCCAGCATTTT.

The chain employs TRBV4-3 and TRBJ2-3, with TRBD2 matching 10 bases. Germline V gene lookup returns CDR1 LGHNA and CDR2 YSLEER. With V trimmed by 0 bases and J by 4 bases, 16 bases remained unmatched. The CDR3 consists of 20 residues. Here the CDR3 reads CASSQEGGLAGALRADTQYF. The CDR3 nucleotides are TGCGCCAGCAGCCAAGAAGGGGGGCTAGCGGGGGCCCTGAGGGCAGATACGCAGTATTTT.

The rearrangement links TRBV7-2 to TRBJ2-1, with TRBD2 identical over 9 bases. The CDR3 length is 18 residues. V dropped 3 bases and J dropped 5; count of bases not matched to a gene: 14. Germline CDR1 reads SGHTA; CDR2 reads FQGNSA. The CDR3 DNA follows: TGTGCCAGCAGCTTTTACGAGCCCGGGGCGGGGGGGCACAATGAGCAGTTCTTC. Its translation: CASSFYEPGAGGHNEQFF.

The rearrangement uses TRBV6-5 and TRBJ1-1; D unresolved. V gave up 5 bases and J gave up 0 bases, with 10 bases separating them. The germline V gene has CDR1 MNHEY and CDR2 SVGAGI. This CDR3 has 14 amino acids. The CDR3 sequence: CASSPRKMNTEAFF. CDR3 sequence (DNA): TGTGCCAGCAGTCCCAGGAAGATGAACACTGAAGCTTTCTTT.

This rearrangement joins TRBV7-2 to TRBJ2-7; D is unclear. Germline V gene lookup returns CDR1 SGHTA and CDR2 FQGNSA. The CDR3 is 10 amino acids. V gave up 3 bases and J gave up 5 bases, with 2 bases separating them. In DNA form, the CDR3 reads TGTACCAGCAGCTTCAACGAGCAGTACTTC. This encodes CTSSFNEQYF.

The chain links TRBV2 to TRBJ2-3, with 7 bases lining up with TRBD2. The J segment lost 1 base and the V segment lost 5 bases, leaving 15 bases of the junction unmatched. CDR1 SNHLY and CDR2 FYNNEI come from the germline V gene. CDR3 length: 18 residues. CDR3 amino acids: CASSPLGPGGRGTDTQYF. The CDR3 bases are TGTGCCAGCAGTCCCTTAGGGCCGGGGGGTAGAGGCACAGATACGCAGTATTTT.

The rearrangement uses TRBV19 and TRBJ2-7; 12 positions agree with TRBD2. CDR1 LNHDA and CDR2 SQIVND come from the germline V gene (reference sequence). The ends lost 5 bases at V and 2 bases at J; junction bases unmatched: 4. There are 15 residues in the CDR3. CDR3: CASSVTSGGPYEQYF. The CDR3 DNA reads as TGTGCCAGTAGTGTTACTAGCGGGGGGCCCTACGAGCAGTACTTC.

This chain connects TRBV6-1 to TRBJ1-6, with 8 bases aligning to TRBD1. The CDR3 length is 17 residues. J lost 3 bases, V lost 3 bases, and 7 bases had no gene match. The V gene's germline CDR1 is MNHNS and CDR2 SASEGT. The CDR3 sequence is CASSEGQAEGYNSPLHF. In DNA form, the CDR3 reads TGTGCCAGCAGTGAGGGACAGGCCGAAGGCTATAATTCACCCCTCCACTTT.

This clone was picked up one time. The rearrangement links TRBV6-5 to TRBJ2-7; 9 nucleotides align to TRBD2. The CDR3 length is 16 residues. Germline CDR1 MNHEY, CDR2 SVGAGI. Losses at the gene ends were 0 bases for V and 3 bases for J; bases not matched to a gene: 6. The CDR3 DNA reads as TGTGCCAGCAGTTACTCGAGGGCTAGCGGGGTCTACGAGCAGTACTTC. Amino acids: CASSYSRASGVYEQYF.

This clone showed up just a few times. The gene calls are TRBV10-3 and TRBJ2-7; D is perhaps TRBD1 (5 bases). The CDR3 covers 13 residues. Trimming stripped 10 bases from V and 0 bases from J, with 13 bases between. CDR1 ENHRY and CDR2 SYGVKD come from the germline V gene. CDR3 loop: CATRQQASYEQYF. The DNA for the CDR3 is TGTGCCACCAGACAACAGGCCTCCTACGAGCAGTACTTC.

The rearrangement uses TRBV29-1 and TRBJ1-2; D possibly corresponds to TRBD1 (6 bases). Germline CDR1 reads SQVTM; CDR2 reads ANQGSEA. The CDR3 runs 12 residues. V was shortened by 7 bases and J by 5 bases, with 14 bases between the two germline ends. CDR3 in amino acids: CSARGAAYGYTF. CDR3 in DNA: TGCAGCGCGCGGGGGGCGGCTTATGGCTACACCTTC.

The rearrangement uses TRBV19 and TRBJ1-2, with 7 bases lining up with TRBD1. Trimming at V came to 3 bases and at J to 2 bases, leaving 3 bases not matched to a gene. Germline loops: CDR1 LNHDA, CDR2 SQIVND (reference sequence). There are 14 residues in the CDR3. The CDR3 DNA follows: TGTGCCAGTAGTATTCCGGGACAGAACTATGGCTACACCTTC. Protein sequence: CASSIPGQNYGYTF.

V usage is TRBV7-2 and J usage is TRBJ2-1; 11 nucleotides line up with TRBD2. Germline CDR1 reads SGHTA; CDR2 reads FQGNSA. Unmatched junction bases numbered 8, after V lost 5 bases and J lost 2 bases. This CDR3 region has 17 residues. CDR3 coding DNA: TGTGCCAGCAGCGTTGATAGCGGGGGGGCCCCCTACAATGAGCAGTTCTTC. Translated, it gives CASSVDSGGAPYNEQFF.

The chain has TRBV27 and TRBJ2-1; 8 positions match TRBD2. The CDR3 runs to 14 residues. The V gene's germline CDR1 is MNHEY and CDR2 SMNVEV (reference sequence). V shed 6 bases, J shed 2 bases, and the junction held 3 bases outside the gene matches. Here the CDR3 reads CASRLAVTYNEQFF. CDR3 bases: TGTGCCAGCAGACTAGCGGTGACCTACAATGAGCAGTTCTTC.

This clone was observed a single time. The V call is TRBV7-8, the J call TRBJ2-5; 11 bases align to TRBD2. Germline lookup yields CDR1 SGHVS and CDR2 FQNEAQ. Germline trimming cut 5 bases from V and 9 bases from J; bases unmatched to any gene: 14. The CDR3 is 16 residues long. The CDR3 sequence is CASSHIAGGLQSPQYF. The CDR3 region has the DNA TGTGCCAGCAGCCACATAGCGGGGGGGCTCCAATCGCCCCAGTACTTC.